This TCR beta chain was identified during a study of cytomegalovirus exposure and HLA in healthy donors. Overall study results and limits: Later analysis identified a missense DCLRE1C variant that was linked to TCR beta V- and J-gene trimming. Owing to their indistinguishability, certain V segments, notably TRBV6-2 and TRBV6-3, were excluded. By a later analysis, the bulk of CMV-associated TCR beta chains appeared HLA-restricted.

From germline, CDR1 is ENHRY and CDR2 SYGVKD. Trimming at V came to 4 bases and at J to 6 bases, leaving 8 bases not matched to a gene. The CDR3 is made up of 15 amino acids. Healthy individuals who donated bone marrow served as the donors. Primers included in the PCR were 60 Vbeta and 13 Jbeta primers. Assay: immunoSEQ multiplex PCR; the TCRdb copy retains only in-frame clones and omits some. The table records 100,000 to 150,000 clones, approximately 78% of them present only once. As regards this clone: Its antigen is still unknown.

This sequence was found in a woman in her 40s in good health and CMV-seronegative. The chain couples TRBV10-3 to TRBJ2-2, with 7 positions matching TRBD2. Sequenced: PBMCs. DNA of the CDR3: TGTGCCATCAGTGTCAACGGGGCGGGGGCCGGGGAGCTGTTTTTT. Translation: CAISVNGAGAGELFF.